This T cell receptor beta chain was captured in a study of early T cells in non-severe SARS-CoV-2 infection. Study findings and constraints: The VDJdb matching leaned toward anti-spike CD8 responses and overlooked private and CD4 specificities.

Individual cDNA molecules received unique molecular identifiers during library preparation. TCRdb analysed the 5' RACE reads with MiXCR anew, one entry per CDR3 protein. Among 30,000 to 35,000 distinct CDR3 sequences, 6% to 7% were seen once, and the ten largest hold about 2.5%. The CDR3 spans 16 residues. V was pared by 3 bases and J by 2 bases, with 10 bases of the junction left unmatched. Germline CDR1 and CDR2: SQVTM and ANQGSEA. Concerning this clonotype itself: The antigen remains undetermined.

The sequence was collected from an adult who was a healthcare worker with PCR-confirmed SARS-CoV-2 infection or an uninfected control (not recorded which). Sequenced: whole blood. This chain connects TRBV29-1 to TRBJ2-3; 8 nucleotides align to TRBD2. This CDR3 reads CSVDGSGSLFTDTQYF. The CDR3 DNA sequence: TGCAGCGTTGACGGGAGCGGGAGCCTCTTCACAGATACGCAGTATTTT.